This T cell receptor beta chain is from a study of early T cells in non-severe SARS-CoV-2 infection. As for the study in general: Chains from this unsorted whole-blood bulk RNA could not be paired. Regarding the study as a whole: Missing private and CD4 specificities, VDJdb matching favored anti-spike CD8 responses.

Unique molecular identifiers were affixed to single, distinct cDNA molecules. A single record per CDR3 protein comes from TCRdb applying MiXCR to the 5' RACE reads. The sample holds approximately 74,000 distinct CDR3 sequences, 11% to 15% seen once. The table lists this clonotype with a few counts. Its antigen remains unidentified. Germline values: CDR1 DFQATT, CDR2 SNEGSKA (reference sequence). The V end lost 0 bases, the J end lost 0 bases, and 11 bases lay between the germline ends. The CDR3 is made up of 15 amino acids. The rearrangement uses TRBV20-1 and TRBJ1-1; D might be TRBD1 (5 bases). The sequenced sample consisted of whole blood. This receptor was identified in an adult who was a healthcare worker with PCR-confirmed SARS-CoV-2 infection or an uninfected control (not recorded which). This CDR3 is CSARDRRQMNTEAFF. The CDR3 DNA sequence: TGCAGTGCTAGAGATCGAAGACAGATGAACACTGAAGCTTTCTTT.